A single sample is the source of the 9 T cell receptor beta chains below, sequenced in a study of T-cell reconstitution after alpha-beta-depleted transplantation in children. Unique molecular identifiers were incorporated into the prepared TCRbeta library. Using its own MiXCR run on the PCR reads, TCRdb lists one record per CDR3 protein. Of 200,000 to 300,000 distinct CDR3 sequences in the sample, approximately 12% were seen once. The sequencing used PBMCs from the stem cell graft donor, collected from the stem cell graft. The receptors were gathered from a human donor who donated a stem cell graft to a child with acute lymphoblastic leukemia.

About this clonotype itself: A much larger clone lies a single base off, so this may be a read error. The V call is TRBV5-1, the J call TRBJ2-7, with TRBD1 matching 10 bases. The CDR3 consists of 14 residues. Per the germline V gene, CDR1 is SGHRS and CDR2 is YFSETQ. CDR3 protein: CAGSWGTGVSEQYF. CDR3 bases: TGCGCCGGCAGCTGGGGGACAGGGGTCTCCGAGCAGTACTTC.

This clonotype occurred many times. The V call is TRBV6-1, the J call TRBJ1-1; 7 bases fit TRBD1. The CDR3 totals 15 residues. V lost 6 bases and J lost 2; bases outside the gene matches: 9. The germline gives CDR1 MNHNS, CDR2 SASEGT. CDR3 in amino acids: CASRDRQGRNTEAFF. DNA for the CDR3: TGTGCCAGCAGGGACCGACAGGGAAGAAACACTGAAGCTTTCTTT.

This clonotype was counted at least ten times. CDR3 sequence reads: CAISESRDRGYEQYF. The CDR3 DNA reads as TGTGCCATCAGTGAGTCCCGGGACAGGGGCTACGAGCAGTACTTC. The chain couples TRBV10-3 to TRBJ2-7, with 10 positions matching TRBD1. Germline trimming cut 0 bases from V and 3 bases from J; bases unmatched to any gene: 2. CDR1 ENHRY and CDR2 SYGVKD come from the germline V gene. The CDR3 is made up of 15 amino acids.

This clonotype has a count of ten or more. The chain links TRBV20-1 to TRBJ2-1, with D perhaps TRBD2 (5 bases). CDR1 and CDR2 from the germline V gene are DFQATT and SNEGSKA (reference sequence). This CDR3 has 10 amino acids. V was clipped by 2 bases and J by 15 bases, with 11 bases between them. Written as DNA, the CDR3 is TGCAGTGCTAGAAGGGAGTTAACGTTCTTC. Its protein is CSARRELTFF.

This clonotype has at least ten counts. The chain couples TRBV9 to TRBJ2-6; TRBD1 might be the D (6 bases). Trimming shortened V by 1 base and J by 4 bases, and 15 bases separated the two germline ends. The CDR3 is made up of 17 amino acids. Germline V CDR1 and CDR2: SGDLS, YYNGEE. CDR3 amino acids: CASSVSTGSAGANVLTF. For the CDR3, the DNA is TGTGCCAGCAGCGTATCTACAGGGTCGGCCGGGGCCAACGTCCTGACTTTC.

This clonotype was seen ten or more times. The chain has TRBV20-1 and TRBJ2-3; D tentatively fits TRBD1 or TRBD2 (5 bases each). The CDR3 is 14 amino acids. V lost 6 bases and J lost 1, with 14 bases in between. Looked up from germline, CDR1 is DFQATT and CDR2 is SNEGSKA (reference sequence). The CDR3 coding sequence is TGCAGTGCACGGGGCCTAGGGGGCACAGATACGCAGTATTTT. It codes for CSARGLGGTDTQYF.

This clonotype was observed many times. The J gene is TRBJ1-1, the V gene TRBV5-1; D is possibly TRBD1 (6 bases). V was shortened by 4 bases and J by 0 bases, with 13 bases between the two germline ends. This CDR3 is built from 15 residues. Germline CDR1 and CDR2: SGHRS and YFSETQ. CDR3: CASSSAGTLNTEAFF. DNA of the CDR3: TGCGCCAGCAGCAGCGCCGGGACATTGAACACTGAAGCTTTCTTT.

This clonotype was detected only a few times. V usage is TRBV30 and J usage is TRBJ2-3, with D perhaps given as TRBD1 or TRBD2 (5 bases each). The length of the CDR3 is 15 residues. Trimming pared 0 bases from V and 2 bases from J, leaving 12 bases between. Germline V CDR1 and CDR2: GTSNPN, SVGIG (reference sequence). The CDR3 DNA sequence: TGTGCCTGGAGTGTAGGACGGGGCTCCACAGATACGCAGTATTTT. Protein sequence: CAWSVGRGSTDTQYF.

In its sample, this clonotype was seen many times. The chain carries TRBV5-1 and TRBJ2-2; 10 nucleotides align to TRBD1. The CDR3 contains 17 residues. The V and J ends lost 4 bases and 5 bases, in that order; junction bases with no gene match: 11. Germline-derived CDR1 and CDR2 are SGHRS and YFSETQ. The CDR3 sequence: CASSPDSTGGITGELFF. CDR3 coding DNA: TGCGCCAGCAGCCCCGATTCGACAGGGGGCATAACCGGGGAGCTGTTTTTT.